The 18 T cell receptor beta chains presented below share a single source sample, sequenced in a study of cytomegalovirus exposure and HLA in healthy donors. PCR employed 60 Vbeta and 13 Jbeta primers. Method: immunoSEQ multiplex PCR; TCRdb's copy keeps in-frame clones and lacks some. This sample carries roughly 180,000 clones, more than 65% of them seen once, and the ten largest clones take around 2.6%. Material for sequencing was PBMCs. These receptors were collected from a female donor in good health and CMV-seronegative.

The chain employs TRBV9 and TRBJ1-3; 8 positions agree with TRBD1. This CDR3 is built from 18 residues. Germline V gene lookup returns CDR1 SGDLS and CDR2 YYNGEE. Trimming took 0 bases from V and 0 from J; bases not matched to a gene: 8. Here the CDR3 DNA reads TGTGCCAGCAGCGTAGCGTCCGGGACAGGCGTCTCTGGAAACACCATATATTTT. Translation: CASSVASGTGVSGNTIYF.

The rearrangement uses TRBV5-1 and TRBJ2-3, with TRBD2 matching 7 bases. The CDR3 totals 16 residues. V gave up 3 bases and J gave up 3 bases; unmatched junction bases: 10. Germline CDR1 and CDR2: SGHRS and YFSETQ. This CDR3 reads CASSSVWEGGTDTQYF. DNA for the CDR3: TGCGCCAGCAGCTCCGTATGGGAGGGTGGAACAGATACGCAGTATTTT.

By sample fraction, this clone is medium-sized. This chain links TRBV23-1 with TRBJ1-5; no definite D call. TRBV23-1 is an ORF, with its function uncertain. This CDR3 is 18 amino acids long. V dropped 6 bases and J dropped 0 bases, with 21 bases sitting between them. The CDR3 nucleotides are TGCGCCAGCAGCCTCAATAAATGGGCAGCTTATAGCAATCAGCCCCAGCATTTT. It encodes CASSLNKWAAYSNQPQHF.

Notes on this clone: The junction departs from germline at one end; a sequencing error may be responsible. This CDR3 is also generated by other DNA sequences in the sample. J is TRBJ1-3 and V is TRBV5-6, with D maybe TRBD1 (6 bases). Germline lookup yields CDR1 SGHDT and CDR2 YYEEEE. The CDR3 totals 14 residues. The CDR3 reads CASSSRQAGNTIYF. The CDR3, as DNA: TGCGCCAGCAGCTCCAGACAGGCTGGAAACACCATATATTTT.

This chain links TRBV6-1 with TRBJ2-3, with 12 bases fitting TRBD2. The CDR3 length is 15 residues. CDR1 is MNHNS, CDR2 SASEGT, per germline. Trimming cost V 4 bases and J 7 bases; bases outside gene matches: 6. Written as DNA, the CDR3 is TGTGCCAGCAGTGCGCTAGCGGGGGGGCCAAATACGCAGTATTTT. As protein: CASSALAGGPNTQYF.

This clone came up a few times. In DNA form, the CDR3 reads TGTGCCTGGATGGGACTAGCGGGAGGGCCTGATACGCAGTATTTT. Its protein is CAWMGLAGGPDTQYF. V usage is TRBV30 and J usage is TRBJ2-3; 16 positions agree with TRBD2. V shed 4 bases, J shed 6 bases, and the junction held 4 bases outside the gene matches. The CDR3 is 15 residues long. Germline lookup yields CDR1 GTSNPN and CDR2 SVGIG (reference sequence).

The gene calls are TRBV5-4 and TRBJ2-3, with D possibly TRBD1 on 5 matching bases. There are 13 residues in the CDR3. V lost 2 bases and J 4 bases, leaving 8 bases between the germline ends. Germline V gene data show CDR1 as SGHNT and CDR2 as YYREEE (reference sequence). The CDR3 region has the DNA TGTGCCAGCAGCTTAAAGGGGCCAGATACGCAGTATTTT. Protein product: CASSLKGPDTQYF.

The rearrangement uses TRBV19 and TRBJ1-6, with D perhaps matching TRBD1 (6 bases). Germline CDR1 and CDR2: LNHDA and SQIVND (reference sequence). Between the trimmed V and J ends, which lost 7 bases and 0 bases, there was a span of 16 bases. The CDR3 consists of 17 residues. CDR3 protein: CASTRAGESSYNSPLHF. The DNA for the CDR3 is TGTGCCAGTACCCGGGCAGGGGAGAGCTCCTATAATTCACCCCTCCACTTT.

Concerning this clone itself: Germline and junction disagree at one end, which may indicate a read error. The J gene is TRBJ2-5, the V gene TRBV7-9; TRBD2 agrees at 8 bases. Germline CDR1 reads SEHNR; CDR2 reads FQNEAQ (reference sequence). CDR3 length: 16 amino acids. The CDR3 spells CSSSLGGTRGGETQYF. In DNA form, the CDR3 reads TGTTCCAGCAGCTTAGGGGGGACTAGAGGTGGAGAGACCCAGTACTTC.

This chain uses TRBV13 with TRBJ2-5; TRBD1 matches at 12 bases. The DNA end favors TRBJ2-7, so the J call may be wrong. The CDR3 has 14 residues. CDR1 PRHDT and CDR2 FYEKMQ come from the germline V gene (reference sequence). CDR3 protein: CASSFGTGGSEQYF. The CDR3 nucleotides are TGTGCCAGCAGCTTCGGGACAGGGGGCTCCGAGCAGTACTTC.

J is TRBJ2-3 and V is TRBV27, with TRBD1 matching over 8 bases. Germline V lookup: CDR1 MNHEY, CDR2 SMNVEV (reference sequence). The ends lost 10 bases at V and 1 base at J; junction bases unmatched: 16. This CDR3 is built from 17 residues. Written as DNA, the CDR3 is TGTGCCACCCAGACAGGGGTAGGGGGTTGGGGCACAGATACGCAGTATTTT. Its protein product is CATQTGVGGWGTDTQYF.

This sequence joins TRBV7-3 and TRBJ2-7; 7 bases line up with TRBD1. Germline values: CDR1 SGHTA, CDR2 FQGTGA. CDR3 length equals 18 residues. Trimming removed 5 bases from V and 0 bases from J; junction bases left unmatched: 16. The CDR3 DNA reads as TGTGCCAGCAGCAGAACAGGGGAACACAATATTCCCTCCTACGAGCAGTACTTC. It translates to CASSRTGEHNIPSYEQYF.

The V and J genes are TRBV28 and TRBJ2-7; TRBD2 agrees at 7 bases. The V segment lost 3 bases and the J segment 1 base; nucleotides outside the gene matches: 3. The germline V gene has CDR1 MDHEN and CDR2 SYDVKM. This CDR3 spans 14 amino acids. CDR3 DNA: TGTGCCAGCAGTTTTGGGGGGGAGTCCTACGAGCAGTACTTC. Amino acids: CASSFGGESYEQYF.

The CDR3 loop is CASSLATNYGYTF. The CDR3 bases are TGTGCCAGCAGCTTGGCCACTAACTATGGCTACACCTTC. This chain links TRBV7-8 with TRBJ1-2, with unresolved D. The CDR3 spans 13 residues. Germline lookup yields CDR1 SGHVS and CDR2 FQNEAQ. Trimming pared 3 bases from V and 0 bases from J, leaving 5 bases between.

The chain has TRBV5-1 and TRBJ2-1, with TRBD2 matching over 13 bases. The V and J ends lost 0 bases and 7 bases, in that order; junction bases with no gene match: 7. The CDR3 has 17 amino acids. Germline CDR1 reads SGHRS; CDR2 reads YFSETQ. CDR3 in amino acids: CASSLATSGGAMNEQFF. The CDR3 region has the DNA TGCGCCAGCAGCTTGGCTACTAGCGGGGGGGCTATGAATGAGCAGTTCTTC.

This clone was observed a few times. The rearrangement links TRBV10-3 to TRBJ1-1, with a weak D call TRBD1 (6 bases). V shed 10 bases and J shed 6 bases, with 15 bases lying between them. Per germline, CDR1 ENHRY and CDR2 SYGVKD. The CDR3 consists of 12 residues. CDR3 amino acids: CATVGQSPEAFF. The CDR3 bases are TGTGCCACCGTAGGACAGTCTCCTGAAGCTTTCTTT.

The chain combines TRBV7-2 with TRBJ2-1, with 9 bases identical to TRBD1. Trimming cost V 6 bases and J 5 bases; bases outside gene matches: 5. The CDR3 totals 14 residues. Germline V gene sequence: CDR1 SGHTA, CDR2 FQGNSA. The DNA for the CDR3 is TGTGCCAGCAGTCCGGGACAGGGAAACAATGAGCAGTTCTTC. Residues: CASSPGQGNNEQFF.

V usage is TRBV5-1 and J usage is TRBJ2-2; 9 bases match TRBD2. Germline CDR1 reads SGHRS; CDR2 reads YFSETQ. The CDR3 totals 14 residues. Trimming removed 6 bases from V and 6 bases from J; junction bases left unmatched: 6. The CDR3 is CASKGGRASGELFF. Written as DNA, the CDR3 is TGCGCCAGCAAAGGCGGGAGGGCCTCCGGGGAGCTGTTTTTT.